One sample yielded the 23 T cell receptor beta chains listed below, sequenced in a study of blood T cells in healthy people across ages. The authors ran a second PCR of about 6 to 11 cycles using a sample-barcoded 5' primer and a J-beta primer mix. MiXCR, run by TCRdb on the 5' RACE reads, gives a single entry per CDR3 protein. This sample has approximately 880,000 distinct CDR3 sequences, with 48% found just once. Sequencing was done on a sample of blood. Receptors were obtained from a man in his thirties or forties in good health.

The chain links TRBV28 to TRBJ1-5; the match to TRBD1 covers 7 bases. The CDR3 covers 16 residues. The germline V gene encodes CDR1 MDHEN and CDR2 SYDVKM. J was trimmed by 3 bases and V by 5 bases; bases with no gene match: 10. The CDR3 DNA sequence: TGTGCCAGCAGTCGGGATCATACAGGGGACAATCAGCCCCAGCATTTT. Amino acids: CASSRDHTGDNQPQHF.

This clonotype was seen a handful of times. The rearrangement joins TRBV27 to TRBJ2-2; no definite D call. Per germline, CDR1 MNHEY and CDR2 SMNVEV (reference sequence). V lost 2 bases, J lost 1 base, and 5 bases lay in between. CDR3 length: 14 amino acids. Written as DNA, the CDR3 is TGTGCCAGCAGTTTAGCCCGGAACACCGGGGAGCTGTTTTTT. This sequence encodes CASSLARNTGELFF.

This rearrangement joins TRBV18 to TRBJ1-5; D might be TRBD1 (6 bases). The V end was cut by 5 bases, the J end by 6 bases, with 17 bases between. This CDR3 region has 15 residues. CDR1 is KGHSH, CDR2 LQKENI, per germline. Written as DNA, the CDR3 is TGTGCCAGCTCAGGGGCAGGGAAAGGGGGTCAGCCCCAGCATTTT. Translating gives CASSGAGKGGQPQHF. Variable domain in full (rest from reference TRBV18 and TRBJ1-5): NAGVMQNPRHLVRRRGQEARLRCSPMKGHSHVYWYRQLPEEGLKFMVYLQKENIIDESGMPKERFSAEFPKEGPSILRIQQVVRGDSAAYFCASSGAGKGGQPQHFGDGTRLSIL.

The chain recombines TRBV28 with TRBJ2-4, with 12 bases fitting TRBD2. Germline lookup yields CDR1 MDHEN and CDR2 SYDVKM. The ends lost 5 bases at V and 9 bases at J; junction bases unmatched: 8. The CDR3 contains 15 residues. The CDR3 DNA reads TGTGCCAGCAGTGCTAGCGGGGGGGCCGGGGGCATTCAGTACTTC. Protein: CASSASGGAGGIQYF.

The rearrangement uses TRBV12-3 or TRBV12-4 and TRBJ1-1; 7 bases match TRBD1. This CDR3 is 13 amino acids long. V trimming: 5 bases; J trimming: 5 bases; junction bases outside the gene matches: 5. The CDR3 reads CASSPTGETEAFF. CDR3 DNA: TGTGCCAGCAGTCCTACAGGGGAAACTGAAGCTTTCTTT.

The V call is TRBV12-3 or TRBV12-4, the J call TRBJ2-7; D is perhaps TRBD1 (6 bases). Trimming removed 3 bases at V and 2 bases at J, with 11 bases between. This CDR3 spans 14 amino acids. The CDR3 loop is CASSFYRVAYEQYF. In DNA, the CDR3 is TGTGCCAGCAGTTTTTACAGGGTAGCCTACGAGCAGTACTTC.

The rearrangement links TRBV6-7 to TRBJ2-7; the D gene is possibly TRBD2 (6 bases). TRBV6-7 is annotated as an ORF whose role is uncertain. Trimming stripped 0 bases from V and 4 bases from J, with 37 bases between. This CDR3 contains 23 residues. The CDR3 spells CASSYSMGLTYRGVATGEYEQYF. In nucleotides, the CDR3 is TGTGCCAGCAGTTACTCCATGGGACTGACTTATCGGGGCGTAGCAACCGGAGAGTACGAGCAGTACTTC.

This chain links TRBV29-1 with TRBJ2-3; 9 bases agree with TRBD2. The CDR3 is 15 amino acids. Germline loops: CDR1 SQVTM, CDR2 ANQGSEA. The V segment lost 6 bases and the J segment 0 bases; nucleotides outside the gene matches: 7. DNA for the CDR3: TGCAGCGTGACTAGCGGATCAACTAGCACAGATACGCAGTATTTT. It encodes CSVTSGSTSTDTQYF.

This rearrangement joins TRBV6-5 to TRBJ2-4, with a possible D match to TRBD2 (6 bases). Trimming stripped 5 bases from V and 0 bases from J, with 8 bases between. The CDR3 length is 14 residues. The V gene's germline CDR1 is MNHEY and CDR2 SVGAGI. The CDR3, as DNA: TGTGCCAGCAGTGGGGACTTAGCCAAAAACATTCAGTACTTC. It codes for CASSGDLAKNIQYF.

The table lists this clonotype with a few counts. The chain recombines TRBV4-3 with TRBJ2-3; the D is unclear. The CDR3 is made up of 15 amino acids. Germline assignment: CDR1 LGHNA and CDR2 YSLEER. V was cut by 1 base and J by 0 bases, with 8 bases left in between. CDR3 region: CASSQVKSSTDTQYF. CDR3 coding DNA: TGCGCCAGCAGCCAAGTTAAGAGCAGCACAGATACGCAGTATTTT.

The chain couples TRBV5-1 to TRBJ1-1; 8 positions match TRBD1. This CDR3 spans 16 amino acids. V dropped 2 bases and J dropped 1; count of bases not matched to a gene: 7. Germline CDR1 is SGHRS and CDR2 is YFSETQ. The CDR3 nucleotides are TGCGCCAGCAGCTTACGACAGGGGATGACGAACACTGAAGCTTTCTTT. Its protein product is CASSLRQGMTNTEAFF.

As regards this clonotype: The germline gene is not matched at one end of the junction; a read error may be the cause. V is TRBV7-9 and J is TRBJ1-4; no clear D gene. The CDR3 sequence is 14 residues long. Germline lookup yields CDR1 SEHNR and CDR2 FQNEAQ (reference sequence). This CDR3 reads CASSPPRAGEKLFF. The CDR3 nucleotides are TGCGCCAGCAGCCCCCCTCGGGCTGGTGAAAAACTGTTTTTT.

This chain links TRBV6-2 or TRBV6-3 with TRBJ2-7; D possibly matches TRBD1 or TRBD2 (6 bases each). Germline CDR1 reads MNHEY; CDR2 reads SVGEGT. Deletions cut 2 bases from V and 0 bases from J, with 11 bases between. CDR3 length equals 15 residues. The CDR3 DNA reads TGTGCCAGCAGTTACGGGGGGCCTATCTCCTACGAGCAGTACTTC. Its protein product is CASSYGGPISYEQYF.

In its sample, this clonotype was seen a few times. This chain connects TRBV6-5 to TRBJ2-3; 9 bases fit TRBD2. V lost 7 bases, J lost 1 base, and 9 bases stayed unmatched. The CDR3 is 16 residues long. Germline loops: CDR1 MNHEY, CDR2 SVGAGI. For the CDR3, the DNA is TGTGCCAGCATCCGAAGTAGCGGGGGCGGCACAGATACGCAGTATTTT. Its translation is CASIRSSGGGTDTQYF.

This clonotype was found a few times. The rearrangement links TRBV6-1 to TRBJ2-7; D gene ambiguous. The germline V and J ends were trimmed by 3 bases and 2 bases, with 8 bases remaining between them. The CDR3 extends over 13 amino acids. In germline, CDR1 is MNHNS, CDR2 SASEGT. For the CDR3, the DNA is TGTGCCAGCAGTGAGAACCGACCCTACGAGCAGTACTTC. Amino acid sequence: CASSENRPYEQYF.

DNA for the CDR3: TGTGCCACCAGCGGAAGGGAAAAACTGTTTTTT. Translated, it gives CATSGREKLFF. This sequence joins TRBV15 and TRBJ1-4; D call uncertain. V lost 5 bases and J lost 8, with 6 bases in between. CDR1 is LNHNV and CDR2 is YYDKDF in the germline V gene (reference sequence). The CDR3 is 11 residues long.

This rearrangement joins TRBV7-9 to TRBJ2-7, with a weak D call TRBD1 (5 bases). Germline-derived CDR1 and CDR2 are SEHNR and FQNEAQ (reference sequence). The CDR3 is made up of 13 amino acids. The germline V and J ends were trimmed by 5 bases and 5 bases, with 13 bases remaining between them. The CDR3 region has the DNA TGTGCCAGCAGCCCCGACAGTTCCCACGAGCAGTACTTC. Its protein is CASSPDSSHEQYF.

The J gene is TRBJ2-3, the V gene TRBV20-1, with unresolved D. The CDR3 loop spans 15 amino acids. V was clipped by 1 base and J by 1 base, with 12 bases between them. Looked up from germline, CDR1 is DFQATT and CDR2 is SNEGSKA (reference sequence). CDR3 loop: CSARGVAYGTDTQYF. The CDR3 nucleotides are TGCAGTGCTAGAGGGGTGGCGTACGGCACAGATACGCAGTATTTT.

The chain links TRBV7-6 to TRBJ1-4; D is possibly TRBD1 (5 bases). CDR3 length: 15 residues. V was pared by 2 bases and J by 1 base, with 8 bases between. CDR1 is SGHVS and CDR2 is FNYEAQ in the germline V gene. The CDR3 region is CASSLSQGTNEKLFF. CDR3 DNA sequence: TGTGCCAGCAGCTTATCCCAGGGAACTAATGAAAAACTGTTTTTT.

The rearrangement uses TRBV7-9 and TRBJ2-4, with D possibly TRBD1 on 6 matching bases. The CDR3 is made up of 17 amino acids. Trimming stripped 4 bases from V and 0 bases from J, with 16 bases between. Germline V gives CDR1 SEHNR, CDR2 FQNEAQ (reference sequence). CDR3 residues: CASSWSRQVLAKNIQYF. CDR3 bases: TGTGCCAGCAGCTGGAGTCGACAGGTCCTAGCCAAAAACATTCAGTACTTC.

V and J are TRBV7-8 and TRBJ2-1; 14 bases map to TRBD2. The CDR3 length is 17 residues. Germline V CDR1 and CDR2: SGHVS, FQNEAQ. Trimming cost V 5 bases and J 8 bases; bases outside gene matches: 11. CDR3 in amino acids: CASSLGLAGGLRDEQFF. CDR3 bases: TGTGCCAGCAGCCTCGGACTAGCGGGGGGACTTCGGGATGAGCAGTTCTTC.

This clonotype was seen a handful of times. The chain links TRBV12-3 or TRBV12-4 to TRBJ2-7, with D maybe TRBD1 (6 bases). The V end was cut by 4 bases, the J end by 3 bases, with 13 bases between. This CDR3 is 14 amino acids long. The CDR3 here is CASSSGHDRYEQYF. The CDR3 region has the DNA TGTGCCAGCAGTTCGGGACATGATCGCTACGAGCAGTACTTC.

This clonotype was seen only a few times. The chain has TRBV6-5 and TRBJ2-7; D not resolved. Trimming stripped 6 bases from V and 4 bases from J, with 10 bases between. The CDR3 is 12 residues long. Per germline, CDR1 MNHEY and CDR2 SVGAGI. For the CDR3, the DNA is TGTGCCAGCAGACCCAGTGGGTACGAGCAGTACTTC. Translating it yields CASRPSGYEQYF.